Judged by abundance, the clone carrying this T cell receptor (beta chain) is medium-sized. The CDR3 sequence is 14 residues long. J gave up 0 bases and V 4 bases, and 2 bases lay outside the gene matches. Germline V gene data show CDR1 as MNHNS and CDR2 as SASEGT. From blood, roughly 250-550 ng of genomic DNA served as TRB template. This sample was included in a study of T and B cells in COVID-19 patients. On the study more broadly: Blood was sampled from COVID-19 patients who were either actively infected or recovered. Of 20 active-infection patients, more than nine were critically ill with mechanical ventilation or extracorporeal membrane oxygenation.

Multiplex PCR with BIOMED2 TRB-A/B primer pools amplified TRB rearrangements. One entry per CDR3 protein, called by TCRdb with MiXCR from the multiplex PCR reads. The table records about 21,000 distinct CDR3 sequences, approximately 30% of them present only once. V and J are TRBV6-1 and TRBJ2-7, with TRBD1 matching 8 bases. What was sequenced was blood. The receptor comes from a human donor who had recovered from COVID-19. The CDR3 spells CASSGTGSSYEQYF. DNA for the CDR3: TGTGCCAGCAGTGGGACAGGGAGCTCCTACGAGCAGTACTTC.